Listed below are T cell receptor beta chains from one sample, sequenced in a study of blood T cell repertoires in COVID-19. Sequencing used immunoSEQ multiplex PCR; TCRdb keeps in-frame clones, though not all of them. The repertoire consists of 150,000 to 200,000 clones, with 84% occurring once and the leading ten covering approximately 12%. The specimen sequenced was PBMCs or T cells enriched from blood (not recorded which). The receptor source for this set is a man aged 50 or older who had recovered from COVID-19. CDR3s include the opening cysteine and the closing phenylalanine or tryptophan. Fields, in order: D gene, V gene, J gene, clone size, CDR3 DNA, CDR3 protein. D genes are given only for firm matches. Rows may omit the clone size; those that give it use once, few, many or a size class.

.,TRBV2,TRBJ1-5,.,TGTGCCAGCAGGGGCCGGAGGGCCGGGGGATATAGCAATCAGCCCCAGCATTTT,CASRGRRAGGYSNQPQHF
.,TRBV9,TRBJ1-2,.,TGTGCCAGCAGCGCGCCGGCACAGGGTCCCAGTGGCTACACCTTC,CASSAPAQGPSGYTF
TRBD2,TRBV11-1,TRBJ2-2,.,TGTGCCAGCAGCCCAGGCGGGGGCACCGGGGAGCTGTTTTTT,CASSPGGGTGELFF
TRBD1,TRBV25-1,TRBJ1-1,few,TGTGCCACAAAGGGACAGACACCTAACACTGAAGCTTTCTTT,CATKGQTPNTEAFF
.,TRBV11-3,TRBJ2-1,.,TGTGCCAGCAGCTTAGCGCGGGGTGGAGTGTCCTACAATGAGCAGTTCTTC,CASSLARGGVSYNEQFF
.,TRBV5-6,TRBJ1-3,.,TGTGCCAGCAGCTTGGCCCCTGGGGCCTCTGGGAACACCATATATTTT,CASSLAPGASGNTIYF
.,TRBV4-2,TRBJ1-1,.,TGTGCCAGCAATCGGGGGAACACTGAAGCTTTCTTT,CASNRGNTEAFF
.,TRBV12-3/TRBV12-4,TRBJ2-7,.,TGTGCCAGCAGCGGGGGGCCCTACGAGCAGTACTTC,CASSGGPYEQYF
.,TRBV9,TRBJ2-1,.,TGTGCCAGCAGCCTCGGACAGAGTACGTACAATGAGCAGTTCTTC,CASSLGQSTYNEQFF
TRBD2,TRBV3-1/TRBV3-2,TRBJ2-3,few,TGTGCCAGCAGCCGCGGGGACTATTTCACAGATACGCAGTATTTT,CASSRGDYFTDTQYF
.,TRBV10-1,TRBJ1-1,.,TGCGCCAGCAGTGACGGGGTGAACACTGAAGCTTTCTTT,CASSDGVNTEAFF
.,TRBV29-1,TRBJ2-7,.,TGCAGCGTTGTGGGGGACTTCTACGAGCAGTACTTC,CSVVGDFYEQYF
.,TRBV6-5,TRBJ1-2,.,TGTGCCAGCAGCCGCGTTAGTTCCTATGGCTACACCTTC,CASSRVSSYGYTF
.,TRBV5-1,TRBJ1-2,.,TGCGCCAGCAGCTTGCTCGGACACTCCTATGGCTACACCTTC,CASSLLGHSYGYTF
.,TRBV18,TRBJ1-2,.,TGTGCCAGCTCACCAGGGCCCCATTCTAACTATGGCTACACCTTC,CASSPGPHSNYGYTF
.,TRBV7-9,TRBJ1-6,.,TGTGCCAGCAGCCCGGAGGGAGACACACCCCTCCACTTT,CASSPEGDTPLHF
.,TRBV5-1,TRBJ1-2,few,TGCGCCAGCAGCTTGATCCGGGGGGGACCCTATGGCTACACCTTC,CASSLIRGGPYGYTF
TRBD1,TRBV9,TRBJ2-6,.,TGTGCCAGTGACAGGGCTGGGGCCAACGTCCTGACTTTC,CASDRAGANVLTF
TRBD1,TRBV2,TRBJ1-1,.,TGTGCCTTAAGAGGGGGCCTCCACACTGAAGCTTTCTTT,CALRGGLHTEAFF
TRBD1,TRBV27,TRBJ1-2,.,TGTGCCAGCAGTCCAAAGACAGGGCCCTATGGCTACACCTTC,CASSPKTGPYGYTF
.,TRBV27,TRBJ2-7,.,TGTGCCAGCAGACGAACAGGGCTCGCCTACGAGCAGTACTTC,CASRRTGLAYEQYF
TRBD1,TRBV3-1/TRBV3-2,TRBJ1-1,.,TGTGCCAGCAGCCAAGAACAGGGGTACACTGAAGCTTTCTTT,CASSQEQGYTEAFF
.,TRBV5-4,TRBJ2-7,once,TGTGCCAGCAGCTTGGGTGGCGGGTGGGGGGGCAGGATGGAGCAGTACTTC,CASSLGGGWGGRMEQYF
.,TRBV9,TRBJ1-2,.,TGTGCCAGCCAGGGTAACTATGGCTACACCTTC,CASQGNYGYTF
TRBD1,TRBV3-1/TRBV3-2,TRBJ1-2,.,TGTGCCAGCAGCCATGGACAGCCAGGGGGTGGCTACACCTTC,CASSHGQPGGGYTF
.,TRBV5-4,TRBJ2-5,.,TGTGCCAGCAGCTTCGGGCAGGGTCGAGAGACCCAGTACTTC,CASSFGQGRETQYF
TRBD1,TRBV5-3,TRBJ1-4,.,TGTGCCAGAAGCATTACGATAGGACAGGCAACTAATGAAAAACTGTTTTTT,CARSITIGQATNEKLFF
.,TRBV3-1/TRBV3-2,TRBJ1-3,few,TGTGCCAGCAGCCCCTTTTGGAGGGAATCTGGAAACACCATATATTTT,CASSPFWRESGNTIYF
TRBD1,TRBV4-2,TRBJ1-3,.,TGTGCCAGCAGCCAAACTTTATCCGGAACAGGGGGACCTGGAAACACCATATATTTT,CASSQTLSGTGGPGNTIYF
TRBD1,TRBV7-9,TRBJ2-7,.,TGTGCCAGCAGCCCCCATGAGGGGGCGAGGCAGTACTTC,CASSPHEGARQYF
TRBD1,TRBV18,TRBJ1-4,.,TGTGCCAGCTCACGAGGGGGCAATGAAAAACTGTTTTTT,CASSRGGNEKLFF
.,TRBV9,TRBJ2-7,.,TGTGCCAGCAGCGTAGGGGAGAACACGGGACTTGCCTACGAGCAGTACTTC,CASSVGENTGLAYEQYF
.,TRBV6-5,TRBJ2-5,.,TGTGCCAGCAGTTACGCAGGGGGGGAGACCCAGTACTTC,CASSYAGGETQYF
.,TRBV7-9,TRBJ1-2,once,TGTGCCAGCAGCTTGGACAGCGCCTTTCGGGGCTACACCTTC,CASSLDSAFRGYTF
.,TRBV29-1,TRBJ1-1,.,TGCAGCGAGGGGGGGACACCGAACACTGAAGCTTTCTTT,CSEGGTPNTEAFF
TRBD2,TRBV7-2,TRBJ2-1,.,TGTGCCAGCAGCCCCCGGGGACTAGCGGGGGGGGGAAATGAGCAGTTCTTC,CASSPRGLAGGGNEQFF
TRBD1,TRBV11-2,TRBJ2-2,.,TGTGCCAGCAGCTTAGGTTACAGGGGGCGCGCCGGGGAGCTGTTTTTT,CASSLGYRGRAGELFF
.,TRBV9,TRBJ2-2,.,TGTGCCAGCAGCGTAGTCTTTAACACCGGGGAGCTGTTTTTT,CASSVVFNTGELFF
TRBD1,TRBV9,TRBJ1-2,.,TGTGCCAGCAGCGGAGGACAGGGGTCGTATGGCTACACCTTC,CASSGGQGSYGYTF
.,TRBV6-2/TRBV6-3,TRBJ1-1,.,TGTGCCAGCAGTCGCGGGGGTGGGAGCACTGAAGCTTTCTTT,CASSRGGGSTEAFF
TRBD1,TRBV29-1,TRBJ2-7,.,TGCAGCGGCGGGACAGGGGCCCGCTACGAGCAGTACTTC,CSGGTGARYEQYF
.,TRBV10-2,TRBJ1-1,.,TGCGCCAGCAGTGAGTTCGGGGGTACCACTGAAGCTTTCTTT,CASSEFGGTTEAFF
.,TRBV15,TRBJ1-2,.,TGTGCCACCAGGTTCGGCAGGGAGGTTGCTGGCTACACCTTC,CATRFGREVAGYTF
TRBD1,TRBV19,TRBJ2-6,.,TGTGCCAGTACGAGAGGGACAGGTAACTCTGGGGCCAACGTCCTGACTTTC,CASTRGTGNSGANVLTF
.,TRBV6-5,TRBJ1-2,.,TGTGCCAGTAAACAGTCCCGAGATGGCTACACCTTC,CASKQSRDGYTF
.,TRBV5-1,TRBJ2-3,.,TGCGCCAGCAGGGGCAGGGCAAGCACAGATACGCAGTATTTT,CASRGRASTDTQYF
.,TRBV30,TRBJ1-5,.,TGTGCCTCCGACTGGGCCGCCGAGGGTCAGCCCCAGCATTTT,CASDWAAEGQPQHF